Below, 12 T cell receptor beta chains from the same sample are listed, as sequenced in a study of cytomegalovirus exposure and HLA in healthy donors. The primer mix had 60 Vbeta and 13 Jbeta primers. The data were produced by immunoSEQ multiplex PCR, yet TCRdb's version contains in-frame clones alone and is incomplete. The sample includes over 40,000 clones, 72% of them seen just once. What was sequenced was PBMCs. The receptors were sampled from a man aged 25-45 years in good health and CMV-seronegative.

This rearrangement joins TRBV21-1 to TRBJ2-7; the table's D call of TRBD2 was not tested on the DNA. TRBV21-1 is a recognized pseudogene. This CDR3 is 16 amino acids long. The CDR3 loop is CASSTPGGLSSYEQYF. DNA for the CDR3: TGTGCCAGCAGCACACCCGGCGGGCTCAGCTCCTACGAGCAGTACTTC.

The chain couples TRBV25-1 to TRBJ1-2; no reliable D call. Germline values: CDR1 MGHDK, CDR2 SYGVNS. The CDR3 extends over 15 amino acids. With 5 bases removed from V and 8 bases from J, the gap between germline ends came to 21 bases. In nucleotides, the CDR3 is TGTGCCAGCAGTCGATTGGGCCTGAGGGAAGAAGGCTACACCTTC. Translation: CASSRLGLREEGYTF.

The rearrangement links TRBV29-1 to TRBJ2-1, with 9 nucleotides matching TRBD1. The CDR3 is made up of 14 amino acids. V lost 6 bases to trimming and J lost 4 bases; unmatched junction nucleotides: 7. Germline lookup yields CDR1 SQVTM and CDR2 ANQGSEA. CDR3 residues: CSVGQGLSYNEQFF. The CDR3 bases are TGCAGCGTAGGACAGGGGCTTAGTTACAATGAGCAGTTCTTC.

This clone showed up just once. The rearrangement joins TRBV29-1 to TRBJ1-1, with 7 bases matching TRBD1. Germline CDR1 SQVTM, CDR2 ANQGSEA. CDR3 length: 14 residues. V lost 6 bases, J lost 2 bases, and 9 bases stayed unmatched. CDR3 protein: CSVKPGTANTEAFF. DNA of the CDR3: TGCAGCGTCAAACCCGGGACAGCTAACACTGAAGCTTTCTTT.

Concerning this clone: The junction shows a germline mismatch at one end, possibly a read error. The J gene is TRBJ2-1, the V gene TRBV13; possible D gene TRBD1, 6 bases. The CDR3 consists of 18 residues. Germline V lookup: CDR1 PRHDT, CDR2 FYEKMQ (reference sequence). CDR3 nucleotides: TGTGCCAGCAGCTTAGGCGTCGGGCTGGGGGCCACTTACAGTGAGCAGTTCTTC. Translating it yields CASSLGVGLGATYSEQFF.

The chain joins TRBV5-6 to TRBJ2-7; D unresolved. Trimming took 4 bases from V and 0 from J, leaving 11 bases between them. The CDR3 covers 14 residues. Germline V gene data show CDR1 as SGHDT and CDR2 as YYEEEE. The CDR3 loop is CASSPGPPSYEQYF. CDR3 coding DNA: TGTGCCAGCAGCCCAGGCCCACCCTCCTACGAGCAGTACTTC.

CDR3 nucleotides: TGTGCCAGCAGCTCCCGTGGCGGTACGAACACCGGGGAGCTGTTTTTT. This codes for CASSSRGGTNTGELFF. The chain combines TRBV7-6 with TRBJ2-2; D gene ambiguous. Germline V gene data show CDR1 as SGHVS and CDR2 as FNYEAQ. The germline V and J ends were trimmed by 4 bases and 0 bases, with 12 bases remaining between them. This CDR3 contains 16 residues. Full variable domain (missing parts from reference TRBV7-6 and TRBJ2-2): GAGVSQSPRYKVTKRGQDVALRCDPISGHVSLYWYRQALGQGPEFLTYFNYEAQQDKSGLPNDRFSAERPEGSISTLTIQRTEQRDSAMYRCASSSRGGTNTGELFFGEGSRLTVL.

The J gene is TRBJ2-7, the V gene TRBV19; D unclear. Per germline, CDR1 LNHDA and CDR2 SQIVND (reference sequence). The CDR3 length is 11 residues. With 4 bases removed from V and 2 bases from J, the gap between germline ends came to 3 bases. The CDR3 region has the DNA TGTGCCAGTAGTAACACCTACGAGCAGTACTTC. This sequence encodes CASSNTYEQYF. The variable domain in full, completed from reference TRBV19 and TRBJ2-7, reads DGGITQSPKYLFRKEGQNVTLSCEQNLNHDAMYWYRQDPGQGLRLIYYSQIVNDFQKGDIAEGYSVSREKKESFPLTVTSAQKNPTAFYLCASSNTYEQYFGPGTRLTVT.

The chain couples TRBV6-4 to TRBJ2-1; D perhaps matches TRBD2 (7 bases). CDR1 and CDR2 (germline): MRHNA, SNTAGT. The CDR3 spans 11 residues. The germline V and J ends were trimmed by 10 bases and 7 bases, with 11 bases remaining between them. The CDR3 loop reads CATGRGNEQFF. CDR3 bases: TGTGCCACTGGGAGGGGGAATGAGCAGTTCTTC.

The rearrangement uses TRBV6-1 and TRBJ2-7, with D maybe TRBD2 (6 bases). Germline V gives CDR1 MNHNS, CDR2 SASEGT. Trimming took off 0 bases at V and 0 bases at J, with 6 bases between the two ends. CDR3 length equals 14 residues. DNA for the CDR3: TGTGCCAGCAGTGAAGCGGGGGGCTCCTACGAGCAGTACTTC. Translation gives CASSEAGGSYEQYF.

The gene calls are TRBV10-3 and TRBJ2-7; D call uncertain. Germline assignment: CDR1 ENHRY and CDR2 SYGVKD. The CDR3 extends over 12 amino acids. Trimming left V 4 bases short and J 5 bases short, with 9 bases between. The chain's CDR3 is CAISGTVHEQYF. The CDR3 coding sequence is TGTGCCATCAGTGGTACAGTCCACGAGCAGTACTTC.

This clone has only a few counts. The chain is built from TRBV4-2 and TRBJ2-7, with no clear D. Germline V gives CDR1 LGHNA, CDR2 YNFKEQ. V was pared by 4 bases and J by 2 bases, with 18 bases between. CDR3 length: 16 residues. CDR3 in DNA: TGTGCCAGCAGCCGGGCTGTAGTGAATGGTGCCTACGAGCAGTACTTC. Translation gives CASSRAVVNGAYEQYF.